The 23 T cell receptor beta chains given below trace back to one sample, sequenced in a study of blood T cell repertoires in COVID-19. TCRdb's table, derived via immunoSEQ multiplex PCR, lists solely in-frame clones and lacks some. The repertoire holds 200,000 or so clones, with 75% to 90% as singletons. The sample was peripheral blood. The receptor source for this set is a woman aged 35 to 49 with acute or convalescent COVID-19.

The CDR3 DNA is TGTGCCAGCAGCCAAGCGGGGACTAGCGGGCGTTACTCCTACGAGCAGTACTTC. Translated: CASSQAGTSGRYSYEQYF. The chain employs TRBV3-1 (or the pseudogene TRBV3-2) and TRBJ2-7, with 12 bases lining up with TRBD2. The CDR3 has 18 amino acids. Germline V gives CDR1 LGHDT, CDR2 YNNKEL (reference sequence). Germline trimming cut 1 base from V and 0 bases from J; bases unmatched to any gene: 7.

This chain links TRBV5-1 with TRBJ2-1; 12 nucleotides align to TRBD2. From germline, CDR1 is SGHRS and CDR2 YFSETQ. The CDR3 sequence is 17 residues long. V gave up 1 base and J gave up 9 bases; unmatched junction bases: 11. CDR3 region: CASSLSTSGSNYGEQFF. In nucleotides, the CDR3 is TGCGCCAGCAGCTTGTCGACTAGCGGGAGTAATTATGGTGAGCAGTTCTTC.

The gene calls are TRBV11-2 and TRBJ2-7; 11 bases agree with TRBD2. Losses at the gene ends were 1 base for V and 2 bases for J; bases not matched to a gene: 4. The CDR3 length is 16 residues. CDR1 and CDR2 (germline): SGHAT, FQNNGV. The CDR3 region is CASSLGLAGNTYEQYF. CDR3 nucleotide sequence: TGTGCCAGCAGCTTAGGACTAGCGGGGAACACCTACGAGCAGTACTTC.

The V call is TRBV11-2, the J call TRBJ1-6; 8 bases are a match to TRBD1. Losses at the gene ends were 6 bases for V and 6 bases for J; bases not matched to a gene: 4. The CDR3 has 14 residues. CDR1 and CDR2 (germline): SGHAT, FQNNGV. DNA of the CDR3: TGTGCCAGCAGAGTAACAGGGGGTAATTCACCCCTCCACTTT. Protein product: CASRVTGGNSPLHF. The complete variable domain, with remaining parts taken from reference TRBV11-2 and TRBJ1-6, reads EAGVAQSPRYKIIEKRQSVAFWCNPISGHATLYWYQQILGQGPKLLIQFQNNGVVDDSQLPKDRFSAERLKGVDSTLKIQPAKLEDSAVYLCASRVTGGNSPLHFGNGTRLTVT.

Remarks on this clone: The junction departs from the called germline gene at one end, perhaps through a read error. This chain uses TRBV27 with TRBJ1-2; the D is unclear. This CDR3 contains 14 residues. Germline V gene lookup returns CDR1 MNHEY and CDR2 SMNVEV (reference sequence). CDR3 protein: CASSLSVSRYDYTF. DNA for the CDR3: TGTGCCAGCAGTTTATCAGTCTCCCGGTATGACTACACCTTC.

The chain joins TRBV2 to TRBJ2-7; D is possibly TRBD1 (6 bases). This CDR3 region has 14 residues. Germline CDR1 reads SNHLY; CDR2 reads FYNNEI. Trimming removed 7 bases from V and 1 base from J, with 14 bases in between. The CDR3, as DNA: TGTGCCAGCATCCTCCTACAGGGATCCTACGAGCAGTACTTC. Amino acids: CASILLQGSYEQYF. The full variable domain, its missing parts supplied by reference TRBV2 and TRBJ2-7, is EPEVTQTPSHQVTQMGQEVILRCVPISNHLYFYWYRQILGQKVEFLVSFYNNEISEKSEIFDDQFSVERPDGSNFTLKIRSTKLEDSAMYFCASILLQGSYEQYFGPGTRLTVT.

As DNA, the CDR3 is TGTGCCAGCTCACCACGCCAGGGTCGAGATACGCAGTATTTT. This translates into CASSPRQGRDTQYF. The chain carries TRBV18 and TRBJ2-3, with D perhaps matching TRBD1 (5 bases). Germline V gives CDR1 KGHSH, CDR2 LQKENI. The CDR3 loop spans 14 amino acids. V was pared by 1 base and J by 5 bases, with 10 bases between.

The chain is built from TRBV12-5 and TRBJ1-6; D gene unclear. The germline gives CDR1 LGHNT, CDR2 FRNRAP. The CDR3 covers 13 residues. Trimming shortened V by 7 bases and J by 15 bases, and 19 bases separated the two germline ends. This chain's CDR3 is CASAPMNSPCLHF. As DNA, the CDR3 is TGTGCTAGTGCCCCGATGAACAGTCCGTGCCTCCACTTT.

This clone was seen more than once but under ten times. J is TRBJ1-5 and V is TRBV19; TRBD1 is a possible D gene (5 bases). The V gene lost 5 bases and the J gene lost 2 bases, with 10 bases spanning the gap. The germline gives CDR1 LNHDA, CDR2 SQIVND (reference sequence). This CDR3 spans 14 amino acids. The CDR3 DNA follows: TGTGCCAGTAGTCCACAGGCTGGCAATCAGCCCCAGCATTTT. Translated: CASSPQAGNQPQHF. The entire variable domain, with the rest obtained from reference TRBV19 and TRBJ1-5, is as follows: DGGITQSPKYLFRKEGQNVTLSCEQNLNHDAMYWYRQDPGQGLRLIYYSQIVNDFQKGDIAEGYSVSREKKESFPLTVTSAQKNPTAFYLCASSPQAGNQPQHFGDGTRLSIL.

A few counts support this clone. V gene TRBV29-1 combines with J gene TRBJ1-3; D unresolved. The CDR3 runs to 13 residues. Germline V gene data show CDR1 as SQVTM and CDR2 as ANQGSEA. V gave up 3 bases and J gave up 0 bases, with 6 bases separating them. This chain's CDR3 is CSVEPSSGNTIYF. In DNA, the CDR3 is TGCAGCGTTGAGCCGAGCTCTGGAAACACCATATATTTT.

V usage is TRBV30 and J usage is TRBJ1-5; TRBD1 is a possible D gene (5 bases). Trimming shortened V by 2 bases and J by 4 bases, and 6 bases separated the two germline ends. Germline assignment: CDR1 GTSNPN and CDR2 SVGIG (reference sequence). The CDR3 is 12 amino acids. CDR3 residues: CAWSKGNQPQHF. The CDR3 DNA reads TGTGCCTGGAGTAAGGGGAATCAGCCCCAGCATTTT.

The gene calls are TRBV6-5 and TRBJ2-1; the D gene is possibly TRBD2 (5 bases). The germline CDR1 and CDR2 sequences are MNHEY and SVGAGI. Trimming cost V 4 bases and J 5 bases, with 15 bases left between them. The CDR3 totals 15 residues. CDR3 in DNA: TGTGCCAGCAGTTCCGCCGGAGCCGGGGACAATGAGCAGTTCTTC. Its protein product is CASSSAGAGDNEQFF.

The chain employs TRBV6-6 and TRBJ1-5; 9 nucleotides align to TRBD1. The germline V gene has CDR1 MNHNY and CDR2 SVGAGI (reference sequence). This CDR3 spans 20 amino acids. V gave up 8 bases and J gave up 1 base; unmatched junction bases: 21. The CDR3 DNA follows: TGTGCCAGCCGTCATACAGGGGGCGATTGGGCCCTCGTGAGCAATCAGCCCCAGCATTTT. Its translation: CASRHTGGDWALVSNQPQHF.

The CDR3 bases are TGTGCCAGCAGCCCCCGTGCAGTAGCGGGAGTCGGGGAGACCCAGTACTTC. Amino acid sequence: CASSPRAVAGVGETQYF. This sequence joins TRBV7-7 and TRBJ2-5, with 9 bases identical to TRBD2. Trimming cost V 5 bases and J 5 bases; bases outside gene matches: 15. Germline CDR1 and CDR2: SSHAT and FNYEAQ (reference sequence). CDR3 size: 17 residues.

The rearrangement joins TRBV29-1 to TRBJ2-2, with D possibly TRBD2 on 6 matching bases. Germline lookup yields CDR1 SQVTM and CDR2 ANQGSEA. Trimming cost V 1 base and J 14 bases, with 14 bases left between them. The CDR3 has 12 amino acids. The chain's CDR3 is CSVEGGEASLFF. The CDR3 DNA follows: TGCAGCGTTGAAGGGGGGGAGGCTTCCCTGTTTTTT.

This clone came up a few times. The chain couples TRBV27 to TRBJ2-1; 7 nucleotides match TRBD2. Germline assignment: CDR1 MNHEY and CDR2 SMNVEV (reference sequence). CDR3 length: 14 residues. J gave up 8 bases and V 8 bases, and 12 bases lay outside the gene matches. This chain's CDR3 is CASSPSSGWDEQFF. The CDR3 region has the DNA TGTGCCAGCTCGCCCTCTAGCGGATGGGATGAGCAGTTCTTC.

The chain is built from TRBV2 and TRBJ2-3; 14 nucleotides match TRBD2. The ends lost 5 bases at V and 6 bases at J; junction bases unmatched: 4. The CDR3 has 15 residues. Germline-derived CDR1 and CDR2 are SNHLY and FYNNEI. In DNA form, the CDR3 reads TGTGCCAGCAGTTGGACTAGCGGGAGGTGGGATACGCAGTATTTT. The encoded protein is CASSWTSGRWDTQYF.

CDR3 in amino acids: CASSLVGQGARGYTF. CDR3 nucleotide sequence: TGTGCCAGCAGTTTAGTTGGTCAGGGGGCGCGAGGCTACACCTTC. The V and J genes are TRBV28 and TRBJ1-2, with 8 bases matching TRBD1. Trimming removed 2 bases from V and 8 bases from J; junction bases left unmatched: 10. The CDR3 has 15 residues. CDR1 is MDHEN, CDR2 SYDVKM, per germline.

The V and J genes are TRBV2 and TRBJ2-7; TRBD2 aligns across 14 bases. Looked up from germline, CDR1 is SNHLY and CDR2 is FYNNEI. V lost 7 bases, J lost 6 bases, and 8 bases stayed unmatched. The CDR3 is 15 amino acids. CDR3 DNA sequence: TGTGCCAGCATTGGGACTAGCGGGAGTAACAGCGAGCAGTACTTC. It specifies CASIGTSGSNSEQYF.

The chain links TRBV2 to TRBJ2-1; tentative D call: TRBD2 (6 bases). This CDR3 has 16 amino acids. The germline V gene has CDR1 SNHLY and CDR2 FYNNEI. Trimming took 7 bases from V and 8 from J, leaving 24 bases between them. CDR3 residues: CASMLSVGGSFDEQFF. The CDR3 DNA is TGTGCCAGCATGTTGAGTGTAGGAGGGAGTTTCGATGAGCAGTTCTTC.

The chain joins TRBV30 to TRBJ2-3; maybe TRBD2 (7 bases). This CDR3 has 14 residues. The germline V gene has CDR1 GTSNPN and CDR2 SVGIG (reference sequence). V shed 4 bases and J shed 4 bases, with 15 bases lying between them. The CDR3 nucleotides are TGTGCCTGGACCAAGAGGGGGGGTTCAGATACGCAGTATTTT. It is translated as CAWTKRGGSDTQYF.

The V call is TRBV27, the J call TRBJ1-2, with TRBD1 matching 7 bases. J gave up 3 bases and V 6 bases, and 4 bases lay outside the gene matches. The CDR3 runs 13 residues. CDR1 and CDR2 from the germline V gene are MNHEY and SMNVEV (reference sequence). CDR3 DNA sequence: TGTGCCAGCAGGAGCACAGGGGACTATGGCTACACCTTC. It is translated as CASRSTGDYGYTF.

The V call is TRBV5-4, the J call TRBJ2-5; weak D call: TRBD2 (7 bases). Trimming took off 4 bases at V and 5 bases at J, with 18 bases between the two ends. The CDR3 is 15 amino acids. Looked up from germline, CDR1 is SGHNT and CDR2 is YYREEE (reference sequence). The CDR3 DNA reads as TGTGCCAGCAGCAACGGTGGGGGAGGGGGGGAGACCCAGTACTTC. It translates to CASSNGGGGGETQYF.